This TCR beta chain is drawn from a study of vaccination and CD4 T cells after COVID-19. Whole-study context: In culture, cells were exposed to overlapping spike peptides from SARS-CoV-2, HCoV-NL63, HCoV-OC43 and HCoV-229E. Control cultures were given a CEFX pool, an HIV-1 Nef pool, or no peptide.

This clonotype was counted between two and nine times. Its antigen is not known. CD4+ T cells that had been cultured provided DNA sequenced with the Oncomine TCR Beta short-read assay. Scientists extracted genomic DNA from CD4+ T cells grown in culture. Via MiXCR, TCRdb re-called the PCR reads, giving one row per CDR3 protein. The repertoire holds 9,000 to 13,000 distinct CDR3 sequences, about 32% seen once, with 10% to 15% in the top ten. Per the germline V gene, CDR1 is KGHSH and CDR2 is LQKENI. CDR3 length equals 14 residues. Trimming removed 0 bases at V and 2 bases at J, with 7 bases between. Study-level points and caveats: Convalescent patient numbers were relatively low, with no early post-infection timepoints.

As to treatment: approximately 11-day PBMC culture with coronavirus spike peptide pools or control peptides (ViraFEST assay). The unexposed donor provided CD4+ T cells, which were taken before the COVID-19 pandemic (2011-2018). Peptide-pool expansion of antigen-specific T cells preceded TCR sequencing in ViraFEST. The chain recombines TRBV18 with TRBJ2-5; perhaps TRBD1 as D (5 bases). This clonotype was sampled from a human donor in good health. The specimen sequenced was CD4+ T cells from blood, cultured in vitro. The CDR3: CASSPPGQQETQYF. CDR3 in DNA: TGTGCCAGCTCACCACCGGGGCAGCAAGAGACCCAGTACTTC.